A single sample gave rise to the 21 T cell receptor beta chains below, sequenced in a study of blood T cells in healthy people across ages. A sample-barcoded 5' primer and a J-beta primer mix were used in a second PCR of about 6 to 11 cycles. TCRdb re-called the 5' RACE reads through MiXCR, storing one row per CDR3 protein. This sample has 1,500,000 or so distinct CDR3 sequences; approximately 60% occur once, and the top ten carry over 6.5%. Sample: blood. All receptors derive from a man between 18 and 29 years old in good health.

This clonotype was observed a few times. The chain recombines TRBV21-1 with TRBJ1-2; the table's D gene call, TRBD1, was not cross checked with the DNA. TRBV21-1 is a known pseudogene. The CDR3 extends over 15 amino acids. The CDR3 DNA is TGTGCCAGCTTAAAGGAGACAGCCGTTAACTATGGCTACACCTTC. Its protein product is CASLKETAVNYGYTF.

In its sample, this clonotype was seen a few times. The CDR3 reads CASSYTGTGDGYTF. CDR3 bases: TGCGCCAGCAGCTATACCGGGACAGGGGACGGCTACACCTTC. This chain links TRBV4-3 with TRBJ1-2; TRBD1 matches 10 bases. With V trimmed by 5 bases and J by 8 bases, 8 bases remained unmatched. The CDR3 has 14 amino acids. The germline V gene encodes CDR1 LGHNA and CDR2 YSLEER.

Details on this clonotype: One junction end disagrees with the germline gene, perhaps due to a read error. This chain connects TRBV25-1 to TRBJ1-2; D gene ambiguous. The CDR3 length is 16 residues. CDR1 MGHDK and CDR2 SYGVNS come from the germline V gene. DNA for the CDR3: TGTGCCAGCAGTGGAGAACAGCGATCGGGAGGATATGACTACACCTTC. It translates to CASSGEQRSGGYDYTF.

The chain links TRBV27 to TRBJ2-7, with D perhaps given as TRBD1 or TRBD2 (5 bases each). This CDR3 contains 15 residues. The germline V gene encodes CDR1 MNHEY and CDR2 SMNVEV (reference sequence). Deletions cut 2 bases from V and 0 bases from J, with 11 bases between. The CDR3 DNA sequence: TGTGCCAGCAGTTTAAGAGGGGATGGCTCCTACGAGCAGTACTTC. Amino acids: CASSLRGDGSYEQYF.

This clonotype was detected only a few times. The chain recombines TRBV20-1 with TRBJ2-7; no clear D. The J call could be wrong; TRBJ2-5 is a better fit for the DNA end. Germline loops: CDR1 DFQATT, CDR2 SNEGSKA (reference sequence). The CDR3 contains 11 residues. DNA of the CDR3: TGCAGTGCTGTTGTGGGGGAGACCCAGTACTTC. It specifies CSAVVGETQYF.

This chain connects TRBV2 to TRBJ2-7; perhaps TRBD2 as D (5 bases). V was shortened by 4 bases and J by 3 bases, with 10 bases between the two germline ends. This CDR3 is built from 13 residues. CDR1 and CDR2 from the germline V gene are SNHLY and FYNNEI. In DNA, the CDR3 is TGTGCCAGCAGTGTCCGGGCGGGCTACGAGCAGTACTTC. Translated: CASSVRAGYEQYF. The entire variable domain, with the rest obtained from reference TRBV2 and TRBJ2-7, is as follows: EPEVTQTPSHQVTQMGQEVILRCVPISNHLYFYWYRQILGQKVEFLVSFYNNEISEKSEIFDDQFSVERPDGSNFTLKIRSTKLEDSAMYFCASSVRAGYEQYFGPGTRLTVT.

This chain joins TRBV10-3 and TRBJ1-4; possible D gene TRBD1, 5 bases. CDR1 ENHRY and CDR2 SYGVKD come from the germline V gene. The CDR3 extends over 16 amino acids. The germline V and J ends were trimmed by 0 bases and 2 bases, with 10 bases remaining between them. CDR3 region: CAISESQGRTNEKLFF. The CDR3 nucleotides read TGTGCCATCAGTGAGTCGCAGGGACGCACTAATGAAAAACTGTTTTTT.

V usage is TRBV7-2 and J usage is TRBJ1-5, with 7 bases that match TRBD1. V lost 5 bases to trimming and J lost 4 bases; unmatched junction nucleotides: 2. The CDR3 length is 13 residues. Germline loops: CDR1 SGHTA, CDR2 FQGNSA. CDR3 residues: CASSRGQNQPQHF. CDR3 nucleotide sequence: TGTGCCAGCAGCAGGGGGCAAAATCAGCCCCAGCATTTT.

V usage is TRBV7-9 and J usage is TRBJ2-3; TRBD1 aligns across 8 bases. The CDR3 is 12 residues long. Germline-derived CDR1 and CDR2 are SEHNR and FQNEAQ (reference sequence). V trimming: 4 bases; J trimming: 8 bases; junction bases outside the gene matches: 2. The CDR3 sequence: CASSSQGATQYF. The DNA for the CDR3 is TGTGCCAGCAGCTCGCAGGGGGCTACGCAGTATTTT.

The V gene is TRBV28, the J gene TRBJ2-1; TRBD1 might be the D (6 bases). This CDR3 region has 15 residues. V gave up 2 bases and J gave up 4 bases, with 12 bases separating them. CDR1 MDHEN and CDR2 SYDVKM come from the germline V gene. The CDR3 reads CASSLGDTTYNEQFF. The CDR3 bases are TGTGCCAGCAGTTTAGGGGACACTACGTACAATGAGCAGTTCTTC.

This clonotype is a singleton in its sample. V and J are TRBV2 and TRBJ2-1; TRBD2 matches at 8 bases. V shed 11 bases, J shed 5 bases, and the junction held 17 bases outside the gene matches. The germline gives CDR1 SNHLY, CDR2 FYNNEI. The CDR3 consists of 16 residues. DNA of the CDR3: TGTGCCTTAGCCCCCAGAAGCGGGGGAAGGAACAATGAGCAGTTCTTC. It specifies CALAPRSGGRNNEQFF.

The rearrangement uses TRBV7-2 and TRBJ2-4; 8 positions agree with TRBD2. Looked up from germline, CDR1 is SGHTA and CDR2 is FQGNSA. The length of the CDR3 is 18 residues. Germline trimming cut 5 bases from V and 3 bases from J; bases unmatched to any gene: 15. CDR3: CASSPLLAGTLGKNIQYF. Here the CDR3 DNA reads TGTGCCAGCAGCCCCCTCTTAGCGGGGACTCTGGGCAAAAACATTCAGTACTTC.

This clonotype was seen a few times. The chain employs TRBV7-6 and TRBJ2-7, with 9 positions matching TRBD1. J lost 6 bases, V lost 5 bases, and 8 bases had no gene match. The length of the CDR3 is 14 residues. Germline V CDR1 and CDR2: SGHVS, FNYEAQ. In DNA form, the CDR3 reads TGTGCCAGCAGCCAAGTGGGACAGGGTGGCGAGCAGTACTTC. Protein: CASSQVGQGGEQYF.

This chain uses TRBV20-1 with TRBJ1-3; maybe TRBD1 (6 bases). This CDR3 spans 14 amino acids. The ends were cut back, 6 bases at V and 4 bases at J, with 16 bases in the middle. CDR1 and CDR2 (germline): DFQATT, SNEGSKA (reference sequence). CDR3 amino acids: CSANRQAVGNTIYF. In DNA, the CDR3 is TGCAGTGCAAATAGACAGGCCGTAGGAAACACCATATATTTT.

The rearrangement links TRBV20-1 to TRBJ1-2, with 7 positions matching TRBD1. V dropped 6 bases and J dropped 7; count of bases not matched to a gene: 11. The CDR3 extends over 13 amino acids. Germline loops: CDR1 DFQATT, CDR2 SNEGSKA (reference sequence). This chain's CDR3 is CSAPLQGKGGYTF. CDR3 DNA: TGCAGTGCCCCCTTACAGGGGAAGGGTGGCTACACCTTC.

This rearrangement joins TRBV5-1 to TRBJ1-1; D is unclear. The CDR3 has 12 amino acids. Germline values: CDR1 SGHRS, CDR2 YFSETQ. The V end was cut by 9 bases, the J end by 5 bases, with 14 bases between. In DNA, the CDR3 is TGCGCCACTAAGCTAGGGAGGACTGAAGCTTTCTTT. This gives the protein CATKLGRTEAFF.

The chain employs TRBV5-6 and TRBJ2-7; the D is unclear. This CDR3 has 14 amino acids. V lost 3 bases to trimming and J lost 2 bases, with 12 bases between them. Germline CDR1 and CDR2: SGHDT and YYEEEE. For the CDR3, the DNA is TGTGCCAGCAGCTCCGACCCATACACCTACGAGCAGTACTTC. Protein sequence: CASSSDPYTYEQYF.

The genes are TRBV20-1 and TRBJ2-2, with D maybe TRBD1 (5 bases). The CDR3 consists of 12 residues. V lost 6 bases and J lost 5, with 10 bases in between. Germline V lookup: CDR1 DFQATT, CDR2 SNEGSKA (reference sequence). CDR3 residues: CSARALTGELFF. The CDR3 DNA is TGCAGTGCCAGGGCCTTGACCGGGGAGCTGTTTTTT.

In its sample, this clonotype was seen a few times. The CDR3 DNA follows: TGTGCCACCAGTGATCCAGGTTCTGATACGCAGTATTTT. Translating it yields CATSDPGSDTQYF. The chain is built from TRBV24-1 and TRBJ2-3; D gene uncertain. Germline-derived CDR1 and CDR2 are KGHDR and SFDVKD. V lost 3 bases to trimming and J lost 6 bases, with 9 bases between them. This CDR3 comprises 13 residues.

In this sample, this clonotype turned up a few times. The CDR3 sequence: CATSPRREAKNSPLHF. As DNA, the CDR3 is TGTGCCACCAGCCCCCGAAGGGAAGCCAAGAATTCACCCCTCCACTTT. The J gene is TRBJ1-6, the V gene TRBV15; unclear D gene. The CDR3 totals 16 residues. Per germline, CDR1 LNHNV and CDR2 YYDKDF (reference sequence). The ends were cut back, 5 bases at V and 7 bases at J, with 18 bases in the middle.

V gene TRBV6-2 or TRBV6-3 combines with J gene TRBJ2-5; D may correspond to TRBD1 or TRBD2 (5 bases each). The DNA end is more similar to TRBJ2-7, so the J call may be wrong. Germline V gene data show CDR1 as MNHEY and CDR2 as SVGEGT. The CDR3 extends over 11 amino acids. Written as DNA, the CDR3 is TGTGCCAGCGGGACGGTGGTCGAGCAGTACTTC. The encoded protein is CASGTVVEQYF.